These T cell receptor beta chains were read from a single sample in a study of cytomegalovirus exposure and HLA in healthy donors. Data came from immunoSEQ multiplex PCR; TCRdb stores just in-frame clones and leaves some out. Here the sample spans some 65,000 clones, around 80% being singletons. The sample taken for sequencing was PBMCs. Receptor source: a girl between 5 and 17 years old in good health and CMV-seropositive. The CDR3 runs from the conserved cysteine through the conserved F or W. D genes are given only for firm matches. Clone size, where shown, is once, few, many, or a class for clones that have expanded.

cdr3_nt: TGTGCCACCAGCAGGGGGGGGGTGGGCACTGAAGCTTTCTTT; cdr3_aa: CATSRGGVGTEAFF; d_call: -; v_call: TRBV15; clone_size: -; j_call: TRBJ1-1
cdr3_nt: TGTGCCAGCAGGATAGAACCGTGGGACAGCCATGGCTACACCTTC; cdr3_aa: CASRIEPWDSHGYTF; d_call: TRBD1; v_call: TRBV28; clone_size: -; j_call: TRBJ1-2
cdr3_nt: TGCGCCAGCAGCCAAGACCGGAGGACTGAAGCTTTCTTT; cdr3_aa: CASSQDRRTEAFF; d_call: -; v_call: TRBV4-3; clone_size: few; j_call: TRBJ1-1
cdr3_nt: TGCGCCAGCAGCCAGGGTAGGGGACAGGGAGGAGAGACCCAGTACTTC; cdr3_aa: CASSQGRGQGGETQYF; d_call: TRBD1; v_call: TRBV4-1; clone_size: -; j_call: TRBJ2-5
cdr3_nt: TGTGCCAGCAGCTTCGACAGGGGGACCCAGCATTTT; cdr3_aa: CASSFDRGTQHF; d_call: TRBD1; v_call: TRBV7-2; clone_size: -; j_call: TRBJ1-5
cdr3_nt: TGTGCCAGCAGTTTAGACGAGGGTCACGAGCAGTACTTC; cdr3_aa: CASSLDEGHEQYF; d_call: -; v_call: TRBV27; clone_size: -; j_call: TRBJ2-7
cdr3_nt: TGTGCCTGGAGCGCCCCGAGGGAGTGGATCACTGAAGCTTTCTTT; cdr3_aa: CAWSAPREWITEAFF; d_call: -; v_call: TRBV30; clone_size: -; j_call: TRBJ1-1
cdr3_nt: TGCGCCAGCAGCCCCTCGGGTGGCTACGAGCAGTACTTC; cdr3_aa: CASSPSGGYEQYF; d_call: -; v_call: TRBV5-1; clone_size: -; j_call: TRBJ2-7
cdr3_nt: TGTGCCAGCAGTTTATGGGGCGGCGGGACAGGGGGACATGAAGCTTTCTTT; cdr3_aa: CASSLWGGGTGGHEAFF; d_call: TRBD1; v_call: TRBV28; clone_size: -; j_call: TRBJ1-1
cdr3_nt: TGTGCCAGCAGCGTAGCCCCAAGGACAGGCGACGAGCAGTACTTC; cdr3_aa: CASSVAPRTGDEQYF; d_call: TRBD1; v_call: TRBV9; clone_size: -; j_call: TRBJ2-7
cdr3_nt: TGTGCCAGCAGTTTGCAGGGTATGGGTGATACGCAGTATTTT; cdr3_aa: CASSLQGMGDTQYF; d_call: -; v_call: TRBV28; clone_size: once; j_call: TRBJ2-3
cdr3_nt: TGTGCCAGCAGCTTAGTTGAGGGGGCCTACACTGAAGCTTTCTTT; cdr3_aa: CASSLVEGAYTEAFF; d_call: TRBD1; v_call: TRBV7-9; clone_size: few; j_call: TRBJ1-1
cdr3_nt: TGTGCCAGCAGCGTCGCCCAGGGAAACATTCAGTACTTC; cdr3_aa: CASSVAQGNIQYF; d_call: -; v_call: TRBV7-2; clone_size: few; j_call: TRBJ2-4
cdr3_nt: TGCGCCAGCAGCTTACAGGGATATGAGCAGTTCTTC; cdr3_aa: CASSLQGYEQFF; d_call: -; v_call: TRBV5-1; clone_size: once; j_call: TRBJ2-1
cdr3_nt: TGTGCCAGCAGAGTCGGGACTAGTCCGGACAGTGAGCAGTTCTTC; cdr3_aa: CASRVGTSPDSEQFF; d_call: TRBD2; v_call: TRBV14; clone_size: -; j_call: TRBJ2-1
cdr3_nt: TGCGCCAGCCGCCGAGGGGGGGCGAATTTCGACGAGCAGTACTTC; cdr3_aa: CASRRGGANFDEQYF; d_call: -; v_call: TRBV5-1; clone_size: -; j_call: TRBJ2-7
cdr3_nt: TGCGCCAGCAGCCAAGGGCGGGGGAGGGCCTACGAGCAGTACTTC; cdr3_aa: CASSQGRGRAYEQYF; d_call: TRBD2; v_call: TRBV4-3; clone_size: -; j_call: TRBJ2-7
cdr3_nt: TGTGCCAGCAGGCCGGACAGGGGAGGCTACACCTTC; cdr3_aa: CASRPDRGGYTF; d_call: TRBD1; v_call: TRBV28; clone_size: -; j_call: TRBJ1-2
cdr3_nt: TGTGCCAGCACCCCCGCGAGCTCCTACAATGAGCAGTTCTTC; cdr3_aa: CASTPASSYNEQFF; d_call: -; v_call: TRBV5-6; clone_size: once; j_call: TRBJ2-1
cdr3_nt: TGTGCCAGTAGTACCCGACACCTTATGAACACTGAAGCTTTCTTT; cdr3_aa: CASSTRHLMNTEAFF; d_call: -; v_call: TRBV19; clone_size: -; j_call: TRBJ1-1
cdr3_nt: TGCAGCGCCCGACTAGCGGGAGACCCAGCGACTGAGCAGTTCTTC; cdr3_aa: CSARLAGDPATEQFF; d_call: TRBD2; v_call: TRBV29-1; clone_size: -; j_call: TRBJ2-1
cdr3_nt: TGCGCCAGCAGCGCAACTAGAGGAGAGACCCAGTACTTC; cdr3_aa: CASSATRGETQYF; d_call: -; v_call: TRBV4-1; clone_size: few; j_call: TRBJ2-5
cdr3_nt: TGTGCCAGTAGTCCTCAGCAGGGCTATGGCTACACCTTC; cdr3_aa: CASSPQQGYGYTF; d_call: -; v_call: TRBV19; clone_size: -; j_call: TRBJ1-2
cdr3_nt: TGTGCCTGGAGCTCTCTGGGGACAAAAGAAGCTTTCTTT; cdr3_aa: CAWSSLGTKEAFF; d_call: -; v_call: TRBV30; clone_size: -; j_call: TRBJ1-1
cdr3_nt: TGCGCCAGCAGCTTTTCTGCTAGCTCCTACAATGAGCAGTTCTTC; cdr3_aa: CASSFSASSYNEQFF; d_call: -; v_call: TRBV5-1; clone_size: -; j_call: TRBJ2-1
cdr3_nt: TGTGCCAGCAGCAACCGTAGGGGTGCCTACGAGCAGTACTTC; cdr3_aa: CASSNRRGAYEQYF; d_call: -; v_call: TRBV7-2; clone_size: -; j_call: TRBJ2-7
cdr3_nt: TGTGCCAGCAGTGGCCCCTCGCAGGATTCACCCCTCCACTTT; cdr3_aa: CASSGPSQDSPLHF; d_call: -; v_call: TRBV2; clone_size: -; j_call: TRBJ1-6
cdr3_nt: TGTGCCAGCAGCTTATCAAGCCTGGACATTTCCTACGAGCAGTACTTC; cdr3_aa: CASSLSSLDISYEQYF; d_call: -; v_call: TRBV7-2; clone_size: -; j_call: TRBJ2-7
cdr3_nt: TGTGCCAGCAGCCAGACAGAGCACGAGCAGTACTTC; cdr3_aa: CASSQTEHEQYF; d_call: -; v_call: TRBV5-5; clone_size: few; j_call: TRBJ2-7
cdr3_nt: TGTGCCAGCAGTCAGGGGGGCTCTGGAAACACCATATATTTT; cdr3_aa: CASSQGGSGNTIYF; d_call: TRBD1; v_call: TRBV6-1; clone_size: -; j_call: TRBJ1-3
cdr3_nt: TGTGCCAGCCACGGACAGCGCAATCAGCCCCAGCATTTT; cdr3_aa: CASHGQRNQPQHF; d_call: -; v_call: TRBV2; clone_size: -; j_call: TRBJ1-5
cdr3_nt: TGTGCCTGGAAGCGGGAGGATGGGTATGAGCAGTTCTTC; cdr3_aa: CAWKREDGYEQFF; d_call: TRBD2; v_call: TRBV30; clone_size: -; j_call: TRBJ2-1
cdr3_nt: TGTGCCAGCAGCAGGGGGTCAGAGGAGACCCAGTACTTC; cdr3_aa: CASSRGSEETQYF; d_call: -; v_call: TRBV9; clone_size: -; j_call: TRBJ2-5
cdr3_nt: TGTGCCAGCTGGGCAGGGGACTACTACGAGCAGTACTTC; cdr3_aa: CASWAGDYYEQYF; d_call: -; v_call: TRBV28; clone_size: -; j_call: TRBJ2-7
cdr3_nt: TGTGCCAGCTCGCGGGAGCGGCTAGATACGCAGTATTTT; cdr3_aa: CASSRERLDTQYF; d_call: TRBD2; v_call: TRBV9; clone_size: -; j_call: TRBJ2-3
cdr3_nt: TGTGCCAGCAGTTTATTCCGGACATTCCAAGAGACCCAGTACTTC; cdr3_aa: CASSLFRTFQETQYF; d_call: -; v_call: TRBV28; clone_size: -; j_call: TRBJ2-5
cdr3_nt: TGTGCCAGCAGCGGACAGGGAAGCACAGATACGCAGTATTTT; cdr3_aa: CASSGQGSTDTQYF; d_call: TRBD1; v_call: TRBV28; clone_size: -; j_call: TRBJ2-3
cdr3_nt: TGTGCCAGCAGCTTAGCAACTGGTTGGTACCAAGAGACCCAGTACTTC; cdr3_aa: CASSLATGWYQETQYF; d_call: -; v_call: TRBV7-2; clone_size: -; j_call: TRBJ2-5
cdr3_nt: TGTGCCAGTAGTATCGCAGTCACCGGGGAGCTGTTTTTT; cdr3_aa: CASSIAVTGELFF; d_call: -; v_call: TRBV19; clone_size: once; j_call: TRBJ2-2
cdr3_nt: TGTGCCAGCAGCCCTGGACAGGGGAATCAGCCCCAGCATTTT; cdr3_aa: CASSPGQGNQPQHF; d_call: TRBD1; v_call: TRBV6-1; clone_size: -; j_call: TRBJ1-5
cdr3_nt: TGCGCCAGCAGTTACGACAGCCCCTACGAGCAGTACTTC; cdr3_aa: CASSYDSPYEQYF; d_call: -; v_call: TRBV4-1; clone_size: -; j_call: TRBJ2-7
cdr3_nt: TGCGCCAGCAGCCAATTACGGGACAGCTACGAGCAGTACTTC; cdr3_aa: CASSQLRDSYEQYF; d_call: TRBD1; v_call: TRBV4-3; clone_size: -; j_call: TRBJ2-7
cdr3_nt: TGTGCCAGCAGCTATTCAGCGAGCGGCTACACCTTC; cdr3_aa: CASSYSASGYTF; d_call: -; v_call: TRBV6-1; clone_size: -; j_call: TRBJ1-2
cdr3_nt: TGTGCCAGCAGACAGGGATCCAGCTCCTACAATGAGCAGTTCTTC; cdr3_aa: CASRQGSSSYNEQFF; d_call: -; v_call: TRBV6-5; clone_size: few; j_call: TRBJ2-1
cdr3_nt: TGCGCCAGCAGCCAGGTCGAGGGCATCTATGGCTACACCTTC; cdr3_aa: CASSQVEGIYGYTF; d_call: -; v_call: TRBV5-1; clone_size: -; j_call: TRBJ1-2